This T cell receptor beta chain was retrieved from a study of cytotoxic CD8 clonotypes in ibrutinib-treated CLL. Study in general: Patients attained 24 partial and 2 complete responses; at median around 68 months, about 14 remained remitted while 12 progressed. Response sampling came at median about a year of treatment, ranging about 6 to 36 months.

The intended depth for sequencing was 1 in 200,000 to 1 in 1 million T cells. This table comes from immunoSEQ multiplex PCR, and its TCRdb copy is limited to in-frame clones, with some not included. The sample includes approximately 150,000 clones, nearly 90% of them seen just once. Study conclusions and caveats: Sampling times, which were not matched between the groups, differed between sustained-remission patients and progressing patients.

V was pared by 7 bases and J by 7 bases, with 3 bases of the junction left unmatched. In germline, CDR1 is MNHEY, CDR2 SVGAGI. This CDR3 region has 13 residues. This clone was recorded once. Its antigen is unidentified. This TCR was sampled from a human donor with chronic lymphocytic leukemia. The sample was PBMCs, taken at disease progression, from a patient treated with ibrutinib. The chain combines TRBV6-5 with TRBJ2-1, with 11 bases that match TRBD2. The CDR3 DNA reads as TGTGCCAGCAAGACTAGCGGGGAGAATGAGCAGTTCTTC. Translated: CASKTSGENEQFF.